The rows below give T cell receptor beta chains drawn from one sample of a study of spatial heterogeneity in lung cancer. Using its own MiXCR run on the 5' RACE reads, TCRdb lists one record per CDR3 protein. This table has roughly 10,000 distinct CDR3 sequences, around 22% appearing once. The sample in question was PBMCs, obtained at surgery. The receptors were gathered from a female donor with early-stage non-small cell lung cancer. Each CDR3 is given with its conserved first and last residue. D genes are given only for firm matches. A clone size is listed for some rows: how often the clone was seen (once, few, many), or a class if it is expanded.

j_call clone_size d_call v_call cdr3_nt cdr3_aa
TRBJ2-3 medium-sized TRBD2 TRBV30 TGTGCCTGGAGGAACCCCTGGCTAGCGGGAGACAAAGATACGCAGTATTTT CAWRNPWLAGDKDTQYF
TRBJ2-1 medium-sized NA TRBV29-1 TGCAGCGTGTCCGCAACCTACAATGAGCAGTTCTTC CSVSATYNEQFF
TRBJ2-1 NA NA TRBV25-1 TGTGCCAGCGGGAAAGGGAGCTCAGGGTACAATGAGCAGTTCTTC CASGKGSSGYNEQFF
TRBJ2-5 many TRBD1 TRBV6-2/TRBV6-3 TGTGCCAGTCAACACCAGCCCGCAGGGGGCCAGACCCAGTACTTC CASQHQPAGGQTQYF
TRBJ2-1 few TRBD2 TRBV20-1 TGCAGTGCCTACCAACTAGCGACAAGTGGAAGGAATGAGCAGTTCTTC CSAYQLATSGRNEQFF
TRBJ2-1 few NA TRBV28 TGTGCCAGCAGTCCTTACAATGAGCAGTTCTTC CASSPYNEQFF
TRBJ1-1 once NA TRBV6-1 TGTGCCAGCAGTGAATCACGCGGGCAAAGAGAGGCTTTCTTT CASSESRGQREAFF
TRBJ2-7 few NA TRBV5-1 TGCGCCAGCAATCGAGAGGGGCCCCGGGGCGAGCAGTACTTC CASNREGPRGEQYF
TRBJ2-1 many NA TRBV7-8 TGTGCCAGCAGCTTAGCGATGCGGGTCAGTGAGCAGTTCTTC CASSLAMRVSEQFF
TRBJ2-1 NA NA TRBV29-1 TGCAGCGTTGAAATAAGCTCCTACAATGAGCAGTTCTTC CSVEISSYNEQFF